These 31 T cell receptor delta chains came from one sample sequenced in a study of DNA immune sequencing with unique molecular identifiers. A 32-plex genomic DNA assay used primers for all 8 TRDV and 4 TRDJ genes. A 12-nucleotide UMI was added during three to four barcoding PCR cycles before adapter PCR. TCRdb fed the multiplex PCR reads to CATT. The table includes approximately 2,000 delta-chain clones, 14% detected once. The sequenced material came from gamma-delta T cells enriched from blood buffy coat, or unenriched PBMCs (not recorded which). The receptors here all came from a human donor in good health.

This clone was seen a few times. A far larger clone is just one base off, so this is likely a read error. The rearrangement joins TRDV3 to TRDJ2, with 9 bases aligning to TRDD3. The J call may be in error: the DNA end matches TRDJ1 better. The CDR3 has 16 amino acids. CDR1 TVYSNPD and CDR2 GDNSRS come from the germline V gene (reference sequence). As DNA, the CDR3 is TGTGCCTTTTCGAATGGGGGATATTTGGGAACCGATAAACTCATCTTT. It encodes CAFSNGGYLGTDKLIF.

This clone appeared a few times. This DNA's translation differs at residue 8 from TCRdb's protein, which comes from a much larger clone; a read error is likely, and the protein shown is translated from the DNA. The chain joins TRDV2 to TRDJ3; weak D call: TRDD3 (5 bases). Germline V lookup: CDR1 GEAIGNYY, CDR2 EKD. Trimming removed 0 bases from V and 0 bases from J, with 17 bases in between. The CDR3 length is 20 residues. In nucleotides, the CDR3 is TGTGCCTGTGACACCTTGGGGTCCACGAACGGCTCCTGGGACACCCGACAGATGTTTTTC. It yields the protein CACDTLGSTNGSWDTRQMFF.

The DNA for the CDR3 is TGTGCTCTTGGGTTTTGTCCCGAAACATACTGGGGGGAGCTAGAATCGTACACCGATAAACTCATCTTT. Translating it yields CALGFCPETYWGELESYTDKLIF. V usage is TRDV1 and J usage is TRDJ1; 8 nucleotides agree with TRDD3. The CDR3 sequence is 23 residues long. V lost 5 bases, J lost 0 bases, and 29 bases stayed unmatched. Germline lookup yields CDR1 TSWWSYY and CDR2 QGS.

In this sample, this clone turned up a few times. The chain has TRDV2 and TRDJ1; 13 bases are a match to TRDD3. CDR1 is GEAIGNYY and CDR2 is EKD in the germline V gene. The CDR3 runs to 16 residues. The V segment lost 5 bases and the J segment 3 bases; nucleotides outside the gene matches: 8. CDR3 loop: CACAQLGDTQADKLIF. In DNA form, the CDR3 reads TGTGCCTGTGCCCAACTGGGGGATACGCAGGCCGATAAACTCATCTTT.

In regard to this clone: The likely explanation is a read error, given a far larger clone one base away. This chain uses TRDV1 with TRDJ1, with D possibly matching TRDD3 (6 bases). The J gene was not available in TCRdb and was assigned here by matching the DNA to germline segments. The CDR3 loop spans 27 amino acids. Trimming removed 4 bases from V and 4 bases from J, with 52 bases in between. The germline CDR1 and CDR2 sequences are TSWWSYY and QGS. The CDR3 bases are TGTGCTCTTGGGGTGGATTCCTCGTACCTACGCCGCTACTGGGTATCAAGCGAGGGAGCCGCGATCGATAAACTCATCTTT. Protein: CALGVDSSYLRRYWVSSEGAAIDKLIF.

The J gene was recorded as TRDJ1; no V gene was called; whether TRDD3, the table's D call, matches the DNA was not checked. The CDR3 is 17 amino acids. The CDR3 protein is CALGEKRWGIAGGKLIF. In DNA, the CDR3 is TGTGCTCTTGGGGAGAAGAGGTGGGGGATAGCGGGAGGTAAACTCATCTTT.

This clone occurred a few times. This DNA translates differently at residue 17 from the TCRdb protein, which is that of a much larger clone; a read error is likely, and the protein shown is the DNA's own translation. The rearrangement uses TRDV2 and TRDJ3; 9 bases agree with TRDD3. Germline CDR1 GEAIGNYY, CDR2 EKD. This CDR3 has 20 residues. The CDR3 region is CACDPIVLGESSWDTRLMFF. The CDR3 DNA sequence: TGTGCCTGTGATCCCATTGTACTGGGGGAAAGCTCCTGGGACACCCGACTGATGTTTTTC.

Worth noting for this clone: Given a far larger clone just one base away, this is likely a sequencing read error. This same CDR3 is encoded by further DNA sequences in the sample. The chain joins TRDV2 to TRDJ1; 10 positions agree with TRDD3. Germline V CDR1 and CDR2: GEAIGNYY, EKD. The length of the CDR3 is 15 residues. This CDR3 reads CACAPLLGDRDKLIF. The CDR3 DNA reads TGTGCCTGTGCCCCCCTACTGGGGGATCGCGATAAACTAATCTTT.

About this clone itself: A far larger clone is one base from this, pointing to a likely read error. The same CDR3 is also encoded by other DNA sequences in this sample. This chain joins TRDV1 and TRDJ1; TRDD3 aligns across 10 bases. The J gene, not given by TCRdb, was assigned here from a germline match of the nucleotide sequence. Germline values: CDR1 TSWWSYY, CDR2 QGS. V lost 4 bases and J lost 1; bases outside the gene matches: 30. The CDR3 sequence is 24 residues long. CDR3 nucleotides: TGTGCTCTTGGGGCCCCCCCACTTTCCTTCCATACTGGGGGATTTATAGGTGTCACCGATAAACTCATCTTT. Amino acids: CALGAPPLSFHTGGFIGVTDKLIF.

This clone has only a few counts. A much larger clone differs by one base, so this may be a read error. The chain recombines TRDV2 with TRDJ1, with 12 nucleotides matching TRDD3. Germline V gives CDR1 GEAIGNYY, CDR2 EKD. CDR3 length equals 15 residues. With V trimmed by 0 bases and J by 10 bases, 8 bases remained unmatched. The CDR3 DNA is TGTGCCTGTGACACCGTGGCTGGGGGATACGAACCACTCATCTTT. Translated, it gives CACDTVAGGYEPLIF.

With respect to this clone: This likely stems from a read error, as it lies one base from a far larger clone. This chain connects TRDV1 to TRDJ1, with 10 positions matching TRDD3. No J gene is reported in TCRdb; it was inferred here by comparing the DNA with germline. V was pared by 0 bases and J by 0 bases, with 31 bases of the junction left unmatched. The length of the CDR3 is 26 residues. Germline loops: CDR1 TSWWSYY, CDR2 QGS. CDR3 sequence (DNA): TGTGCTCTTGGGGAACTGGGGTTCCTACAGACCTTAACTGGGGGATCTTCTTCTTTGTACACCGATAAACTCATCTTT. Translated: CALGELGFLQTLTGGSSSLYTDKLIF.

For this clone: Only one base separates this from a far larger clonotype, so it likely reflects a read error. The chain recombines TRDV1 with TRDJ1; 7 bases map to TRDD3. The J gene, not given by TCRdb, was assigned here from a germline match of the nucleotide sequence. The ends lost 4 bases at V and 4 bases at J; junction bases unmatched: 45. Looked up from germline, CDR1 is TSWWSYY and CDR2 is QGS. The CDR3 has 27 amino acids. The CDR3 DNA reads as TGTGCTCTTGGGGTGGATTCCACGTACCTACGCCGCTACTGGGGATCAAGCGAGGGAGCCGCGATCGATAAACTCATCTTT. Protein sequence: CALGVDSTYLRRYWGSSEGAAIDKLIF.

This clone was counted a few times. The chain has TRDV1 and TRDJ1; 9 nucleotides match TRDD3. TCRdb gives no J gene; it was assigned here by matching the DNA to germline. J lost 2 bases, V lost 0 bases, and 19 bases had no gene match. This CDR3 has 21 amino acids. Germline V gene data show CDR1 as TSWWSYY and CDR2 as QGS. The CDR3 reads CALGELGFTYSGIRGTDKLIF. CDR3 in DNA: TGTGCTCTTGGGGAACTTGGGTTTACGTACTCGGGGATACGCGGGACCGATAAACTCATCTTT.

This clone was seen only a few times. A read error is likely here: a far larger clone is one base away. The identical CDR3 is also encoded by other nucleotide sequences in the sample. For the CDR3, the DNA is TGTGCCTGTGACACCGTCGGGGGTCGCACCGATAAACTTATCTTT. Translation: CACDTVGGRTDKLIF. This sequence joins TRDV2 and TRDJ1; TRDD3 might be the D (5 bases). Germline V gene lookup returns CDR1 GEAIGNYY and CDR2 EKD. CDR3 length: 15 residues.

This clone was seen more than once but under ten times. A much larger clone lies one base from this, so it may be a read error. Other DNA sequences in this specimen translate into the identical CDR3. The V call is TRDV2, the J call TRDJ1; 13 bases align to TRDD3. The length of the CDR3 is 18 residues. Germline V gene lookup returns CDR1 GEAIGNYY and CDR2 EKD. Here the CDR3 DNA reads TGTGCTTGTGATGTACTGGGGGATACGCGAGATTTCACCGATAAACTCATCTTT. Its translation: CACDVLGDTRDFTDKLIF.

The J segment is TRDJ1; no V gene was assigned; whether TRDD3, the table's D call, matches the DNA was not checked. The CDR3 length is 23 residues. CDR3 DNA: TGTGCCTGTGACACCCTAGAAGGCCCGAACCGGTACTGGGGGATGTTGGACACCGATAAACTCATCTTT. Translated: CACDTLEGPNRYWGMLDTDKLIF.

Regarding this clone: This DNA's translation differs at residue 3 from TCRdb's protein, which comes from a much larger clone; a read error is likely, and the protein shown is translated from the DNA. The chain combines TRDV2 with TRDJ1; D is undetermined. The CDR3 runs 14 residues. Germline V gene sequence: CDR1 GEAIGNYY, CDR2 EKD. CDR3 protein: CAYDDLTATDKLIF. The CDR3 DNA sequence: TGTGCCTATGACGACCTTACAGCCACCGATAAACTCATCTTT.

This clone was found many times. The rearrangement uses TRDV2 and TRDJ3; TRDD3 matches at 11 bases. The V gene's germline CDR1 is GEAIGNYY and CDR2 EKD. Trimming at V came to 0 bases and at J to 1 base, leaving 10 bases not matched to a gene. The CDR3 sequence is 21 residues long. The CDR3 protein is CACDTGVGDTRISWDTRQMFF. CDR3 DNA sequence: TGTGCCTGTGACACCGGTGTGGGGGATACGCGTATATCCTGGGACACCCGACAGATGTTTTTC.

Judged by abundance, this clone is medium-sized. The CDR3 sequence: CAATGFSFPTLGEVPTDKLIF. The CDR3, as DNA: TGTGCAGCAACCGGATTCTCTTTTCCTACCCTGGGGGAGGTCCCCACCGATAAACTCATCTTT. The gene calls are TRAV29/DV5 and TRDJ1, with D perhaps TRDD3 (8 bases). TCRdb does not report a J gene; here it was assigned by matching the DNA to germline references. The length of the CDR3 is 21 residues. Germline values: CDR1 NSMFDY, CDR2 ISSIKDK. V lost 3 bases to trimming and J lost 1 base, with 34 bases between them.

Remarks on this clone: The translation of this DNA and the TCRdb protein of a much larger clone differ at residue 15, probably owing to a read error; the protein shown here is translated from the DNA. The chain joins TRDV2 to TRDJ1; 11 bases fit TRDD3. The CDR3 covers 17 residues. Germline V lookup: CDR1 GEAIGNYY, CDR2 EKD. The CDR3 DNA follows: TGTGCCTGTGACACCGTTGGGGGATACGCCTCCACCGATAAACACATCTTT. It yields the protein CACDTVGGYASTDKHIF.

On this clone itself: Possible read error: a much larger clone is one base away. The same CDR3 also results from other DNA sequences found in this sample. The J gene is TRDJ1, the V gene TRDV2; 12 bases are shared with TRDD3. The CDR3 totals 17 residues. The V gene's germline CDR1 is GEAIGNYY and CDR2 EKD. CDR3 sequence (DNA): TGTGCCTGTGACGGACTGGGGGATACCGTGTACACTGATAAACTCATCTTT. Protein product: CACDGLGDTVYTDKLIF.

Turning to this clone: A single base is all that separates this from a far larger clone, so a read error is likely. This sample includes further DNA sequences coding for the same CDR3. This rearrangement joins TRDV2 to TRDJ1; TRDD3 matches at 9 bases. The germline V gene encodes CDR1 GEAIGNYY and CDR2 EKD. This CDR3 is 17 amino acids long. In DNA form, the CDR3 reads TGCGCCTGTGACACTCTGGGGGATGGAAAGTACACCGATAAACTCATCTTT. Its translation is CACDTLGDGKYTDKLIF.

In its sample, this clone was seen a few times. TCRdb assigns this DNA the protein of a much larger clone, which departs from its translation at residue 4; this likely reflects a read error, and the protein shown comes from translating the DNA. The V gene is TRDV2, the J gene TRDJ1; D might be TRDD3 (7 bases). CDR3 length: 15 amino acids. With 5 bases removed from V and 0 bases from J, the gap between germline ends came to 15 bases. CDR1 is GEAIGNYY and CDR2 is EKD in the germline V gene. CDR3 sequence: CACVLLGTDTDKLIF. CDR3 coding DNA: TGTGCCTGTGTCCTACTGGGGACAGACACCGATAAACTCATCTTT.

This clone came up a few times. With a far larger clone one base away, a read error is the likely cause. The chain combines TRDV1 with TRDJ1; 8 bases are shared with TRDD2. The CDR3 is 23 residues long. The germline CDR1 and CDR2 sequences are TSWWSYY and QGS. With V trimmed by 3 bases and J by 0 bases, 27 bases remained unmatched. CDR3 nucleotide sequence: TGTGCTCTTGGGGACCTACCAAGGACTTCCTACGTCCGGGGGGCGACGTACACCGATAAACTCATCTTT. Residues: CALGDLPRTSYVRGATYTDKLIF.

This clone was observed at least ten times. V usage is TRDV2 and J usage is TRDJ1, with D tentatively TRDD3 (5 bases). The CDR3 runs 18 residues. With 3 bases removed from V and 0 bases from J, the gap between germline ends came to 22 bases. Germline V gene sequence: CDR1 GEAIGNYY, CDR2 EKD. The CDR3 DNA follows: TGTGCCTGTGACGACTACGGTTGCTGGGTATTGTACACCGATAAACTCATCTTT. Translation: CACDDYGCWVLYTDKLIF.

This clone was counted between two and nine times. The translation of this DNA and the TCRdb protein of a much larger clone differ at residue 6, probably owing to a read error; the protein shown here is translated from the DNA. CDR3 region: CACDTFVLGENTDKLIF. The CDR3 nucleotides read TGTGCCTGTGACACCTTCGTGTTGGGGGAGAACACCGATAAACTCATCTTT. The chain carries TRDV2 and TRDJ1; 7 bases line up with TRDD3. The CDR3 has 17 residues. CDR1 GEAIGNYY and CDR2 EKD come from the germline V gene. V was pared by 0 bases and J by 0 bases, with 9 bases of the junction left unmatched.

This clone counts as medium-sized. The CDR3 nucleotides read TGTGCTCTTGGGAACGGAGGGACCGATAAACTCATCTTT. Its translation is CALGNGGTDKLIF. This chain joins TRDV1 and TRDJ1; no clear D. The germline V and J ends were trimmed by 5 bases and 2 bases, with 9 bases remaining between them. This CDR3 comprises 13 residues. Germline V CDR1 and CDR2: TSWWSYY, QGS.

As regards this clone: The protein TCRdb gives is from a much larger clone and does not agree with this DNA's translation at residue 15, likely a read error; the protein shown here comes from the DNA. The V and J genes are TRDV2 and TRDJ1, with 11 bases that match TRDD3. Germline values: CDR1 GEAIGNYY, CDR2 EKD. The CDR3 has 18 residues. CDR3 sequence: CACDTVTTLGDNGDILIF. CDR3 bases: TGTGCCTGTGACACCGTAACCACACTGGGGGATAATGGCGATATACTCATCTTT.

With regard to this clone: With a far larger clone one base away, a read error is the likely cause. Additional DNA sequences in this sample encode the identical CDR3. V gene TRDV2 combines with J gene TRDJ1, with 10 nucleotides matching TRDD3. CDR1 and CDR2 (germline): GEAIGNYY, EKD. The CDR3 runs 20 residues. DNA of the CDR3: TGTGCCTGTGACACGATGTTGATGGGGGATACATGGCTTTTTCCCGATAAACTTATCTTT. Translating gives CACDTMLMGDTWLFPDKLIF.

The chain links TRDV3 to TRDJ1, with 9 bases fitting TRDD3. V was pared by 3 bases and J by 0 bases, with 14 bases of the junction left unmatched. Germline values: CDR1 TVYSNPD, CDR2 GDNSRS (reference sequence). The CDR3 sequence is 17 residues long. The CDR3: CAFPFPLGDLYTDKLIF. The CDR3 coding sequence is TGTGCCTTCCCATTCCCACTGGGGGACCTGTACACCGATAAACTCATCTTT. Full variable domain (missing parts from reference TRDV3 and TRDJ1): CDKVTQSSPDQTVASGSEVVLLCTYDTVYSNPDLFWYRIRPDYSFQFVFYGDNSRSEGADFTQGRFSVKHILTQKAFHLVISPVRTEDSATYYCAFPFPLGDLYTDKLIFGKGTRVTVEP.

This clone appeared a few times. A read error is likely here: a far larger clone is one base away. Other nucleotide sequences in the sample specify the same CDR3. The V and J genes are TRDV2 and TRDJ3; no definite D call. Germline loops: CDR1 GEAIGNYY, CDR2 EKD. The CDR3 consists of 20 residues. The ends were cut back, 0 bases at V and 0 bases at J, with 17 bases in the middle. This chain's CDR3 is CACDTLGTTNGSWDTRQMFF. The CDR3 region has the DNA TGTGCCTGTGACACCTTAGGGACCACGAACGGCTCCTGGGACACCCGACAGATGTTTTTC.